This TCR beta chain was sequenced in a study of cytomegalovirus exposure and HLA in healthy donors. In the PCR, 60 Vbeta and 13 Jbeta primers were used. This table comes from immunoSEQ multiplex PCR, and its TCRdb copy is limited to in-frame clones, with some not included. The table shows approximately 150,000 clones, with 76% occurring only once. This clone appeared once. The germline V and J ends were trimmed by 1 base and 3 bases, with 10 bases remaining between them. The CDR3 is 14 residues long. Germline V gene lookup returns CDR1 SGHTA and CDR2 FQGNSA. The material sequenced was PBMCs. This TCR was sampled from a man aged 55 to 70 in good health and CMV-seronegative. The chain combines TRBV7-2 with TRBJ2-7; D perhaps matches TRBD2 (5 bases). The CDR3 DNA follows: TGTGCCAGCAGCTTAGGGATAGGACTCTACGAGCAGTACTTC. This codes for CASSLGIGLYEQYF.